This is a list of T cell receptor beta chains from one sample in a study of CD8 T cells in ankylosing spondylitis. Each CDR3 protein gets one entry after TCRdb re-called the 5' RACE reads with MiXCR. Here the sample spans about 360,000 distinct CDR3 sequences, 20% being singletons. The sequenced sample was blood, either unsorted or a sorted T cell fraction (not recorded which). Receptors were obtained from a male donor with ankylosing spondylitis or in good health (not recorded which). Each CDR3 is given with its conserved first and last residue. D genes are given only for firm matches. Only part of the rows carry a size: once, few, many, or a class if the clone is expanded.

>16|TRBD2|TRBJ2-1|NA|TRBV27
CASSLIPAGGYNEQFF
TGTGCCAGCAGTTTAATCCCAGCGGGGGGCTACAATGAGCAGTTCTTC
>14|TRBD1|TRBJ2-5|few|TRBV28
CASSSTGVGETQYF
TGTGCCAGCAGTTCGACAGGGGTAGGGGAGACCCAGTACTTC
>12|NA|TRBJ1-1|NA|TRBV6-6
CASSYNRDGAFF
TGTGCCAGCAGTTACAATAGGGATGGGGCTTTCTTT
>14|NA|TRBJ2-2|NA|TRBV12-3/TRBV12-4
CASSWDPNTGELFF
TGTGCCAGCAGTTGGGACCCAAACACCGGGGAGCTGTTTTTT
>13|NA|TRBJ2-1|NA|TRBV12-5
CVSGLETGNEQFF
TGTGTTAGTGGTTTGGAGACGGGCAATGAGCAGTTCTTC
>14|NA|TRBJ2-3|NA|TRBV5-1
CASSSVGNTDTQYF
TGCGCCAGCAGCTCAGTGGGAAACACAGATACGCAGTATTTT
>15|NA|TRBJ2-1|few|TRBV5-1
CASSPIFRSGNEQFF
TGCGCCAGCAGCCCTATTTTCCGCTCCGGCAATGAGCAGTTCTTC
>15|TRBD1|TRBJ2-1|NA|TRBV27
CASSHYRGQGDEQFF
TGTGCCAGCAGTCATTACAGGGGCCAGGGGGATGAGCAGTTCTTC
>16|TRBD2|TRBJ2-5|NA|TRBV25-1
CASSDDQRGGGETQYF
TGTGCCAGCAGTGATGACCAGCGGGGGGGCGGCGAGACCCAGTACTTC
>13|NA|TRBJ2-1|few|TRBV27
CASSLGSHNEQFF
TGTGCCAGCAGTTTAGGGTCACACAATGAGCAGTTCTTC
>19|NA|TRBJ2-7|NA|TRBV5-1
CASSWGEDTTFSYSYEQYF
TGCGCCAGCAGCTGGGGAGAGGACACCACGTTCTCTTACTCCTACGAGCAGTACTTC